The TCR beta chain under discussion was sequenced for a study of cytomegalovirus exposure and HLA in healthy donors. Germline trimming cut 3 bases from V and 3 bases from J; bases unmatched to any gene: 4. The germline V gene has CDR1 SGHAT and CDR2 FQNNGV. CDR3 length: 15 amino acids. Repertoires were generated with immunoSEQ multiplex PCR, while TCRdb's copy carries only in-frame clones and drops some. This sample has some 86,000 clones, with approximately 93% found just once. The gene calls are TRBV11-2 and TRBJ1-2; 10 positions agree with TRBD1. The sample taken for sequencing was PBMCs. The receptor's source is a woman aged 25 to 39 in good health and CMV-seronegative. DNA of the CDR3: TGTGCCAGCAGCTTCGCCGGGACAGGGGACTATGGCTACACCTTC. It translates to CASSFAGTGDYGYTF.